These 16 T cell receptor beta chains came from one sample sequenced in a study of blood T cell repertoires in COVID-19. TCRdb keeps only in-frame clones here, not all; method: immunoSEQ multiplex PCR. The table shows about 320,000 clones, with 89% occurring only once. Sequenced: peripheral blood. The receptors stem from a man aged 18 to 29 who had recovered from COVID-19.

About this clone itself: Other DNA sequences within the sample encode an identical CDR3. The chain is built from TRBV18 and TRBJ1-2, with TRBD1 matching over 8 bases. The CDR3 is 14 residues long. With 3 bases clipped from V and 5 bases from J, the junction kept 5 bases outside the gene matches. Looked up from germline, CDR1 is KGHSH and CDR2 is LQKENI. CDR3 amino acids: CASSPGQGGYGYTF. In nucleotides, the CDR3 is TGTGCCAGCTCACCTGGACAGGGTGGATATGGCTACACCTTC.

This clone came up once. V usage is TRBV6-5 and J usage is TRBJ2-2, with TRBD1 as a possible D gene (5 bases). The CDR3 runs 12 residues. Germline CDR1 and CDR2: MNHEY and SVGAGI. The V gene lost 8 bases and the J gene lost 6 bases, with 10 bases spanning the gap. The CDR3 DNA sequence: TGTGCCAGCTGGGGCCAAGCCGGGGAGCTGTTTTTT. It yields the protein CASWGQAGELFF.

The chain recombines TRBV19 with TRBJ2-3, with 7 bases lining up with TRBD2. Germline CDR1 is LNHDA and CDR2 is SQIVND (reference sequence). V shed 5 bases, J shed 7 bases, and the junction held 6 bases outside the gene matches. The CDR3 totals 13 residues. CDR3 amino acids: CASSLGTTNTQYF. The CDR3 bases are TGTGCCAGTAGTCTCGGGACTACCAATACGCAGTATTTT. The full variable domain, in which reference TRBV19 and TRBJ2-3 provide the parts outside the CDR3, is DGGITQSPKYLFRKEGQNVTLSCEQNLNHDAMYWYRQDPGQGLRLIYYSQIVNDFQKGDIAEGYSVSREKKESFPLTVTSAQKNPTAFYLCASSLGTTNTQYFGPGTRLTVL.

The gene calls are TRBV27 and TRBJ2-7, with 9 nucleotides matching TRBD1. The germline gives CDR1 MNHEY, CDR2 SMNVEV (reference sequence). After removal of 5 bases from V and 3 bases from J, the junction contained 8 bases not matched to a gene. The CDR3 contains 15 residues. CDR3 in DNA: TGTGCCAGCAGTCCGACCCGACAGGGGGGCTACGAGCAGTACTTC. Amino acids: CASSPTRQGGYEQYF.

The V gene is TRBV10-3, the J gene TRBJ1-5; 8 positions match TRBD1. The CDR3 runs to 14 residues. Per germline, CDR1 ENHRY and CDR2 SYGVKD. The V gene end was trimmed by 6 bases and the J gene end by 4 bases; junction bases not matched to a gene: 5. The CDR3: CAISPGQGNQPQHF. The CDR3 bases are TGTGCCATCAGCCCCGGACAGGGAAATCAGCCCCAGCATTTT.

The gene calls are TRBV7-9 and TRBJ2-7, with D uncertain. In germline, CDR1 is SEHNR, CDR2 FQNEAQ (reference sequence). CDR3 length: 15 amino acids. Trimming left V 2 bases short and J 3 bases short, with 14 bases between. CDR3 in DNA: TGTGCCAGCAGCTTACTGTCCCGGTCCCTCTACGAGCAGTACTTC. It is translated as CASSLLSRSLYEQYF.

This chain joins TRBV21-1 and TRBJ1-1; the table's D call of TRBD1 was not tested on the DNA. TRBV21-1 is given as a pseudogene. The CDR3 runs to 15 residues. CDR3 sequence (DNA): TGTGCCAGCAGCCGGGGGGACAGGGTCGACACTGAAGCTTTCTTT. This translates into CASSRGDRVDTEAFF.

The genes are TRBV6-5 and TRBJ1-6; D call uncertain. Germline V CDR1 and CDR2: MNHEY, SVGAGI. V lost 5 bases to trimming and J lost 4 bases, with 6 bases between them. CDR3 length: 13 residues. CDR3 sequence reads: CASSKPYNSPLHF. CDR3 sequence (DNA): TGTGCCAGCAGTAAGCCGTATAATTCACCCCTCCACTTT.

V gene TRBV14 combines with J gene TRBJ2-3; TRBD2 might be the D (6 bases). The length of the CDR3 is 15 residues. V lost 6 bases and J lost 0, with 13 bases in between. Germline V CDR1 and CDR2: SGHDN, FVKESK. DNA of the CDR3: TGTGCCAGCAGGGGGACTCGGTCTAGCACAGATACGCAGTATTTT. Amino acids: CASRGTRSSTDTQYF.

V and J are TRBV9 and TRBJ2-1; 10 nucleotides agree with TRBD2. Germline V gene lookup returns CDR1 SGDLS and CDR2 YYNGEE. The CDR3 covers 15 residues. The V gene end was trimmed by 4 bases and the J gene end by 6 bases; junction bases not matched to a gene: 7. CDR3: CASSLSGGAINEQFF. The CDR3 DNA reads TGTGCCAGCAGCCTCAGCGGGGGGGCCATCAATGAGCAGTTCTTC.

This sequence joins TRBV6-5 and TRBJ1-1; D unclear. The CDR3 sequence is 11 residues long. The V gene lost 7 bases and the J gene lost 5 bases, with 8 bases spanning the gap. Per the germline V gene, CDR1 is MNHEY and CDR2 is SVGAGI. CDR3 DNA: TGTGCCAGCACGGGAGGAACTGAAGCTTTCTTT. It codes for CASTGGTEAFF.

V usage is TRBV27 and J usage is TRBJ1-1; no reliable D call. This CDR3 spans 15 amino acids. CDR1 is MNHEY, CDR2 SMNVEV, per germline (reference sequence). Trimming removed 5 bases from V and 5 bases from J, with 18 bases in between. DNA of the CDR3: TGTGCCAGCAGTCGATCGGGGTGGGGAATGACTGAAGCTTTCTTT. It encodes CASSRSGWGMTEAFF.

This clone was counted a single time. The chain links TRBV23-1 to TRBJ2-7; 8 nucleotides line up with TRBD1. TRBV23-1 is labeled an ORF, and its function is uncertain. Germline trimming cut 4 bases from V and 5 bases from J; bases unmatched to any gene: 10. This CDR3 contains 15 residues. CDR3: CASSPPDREDNEQYF. For the CDR3, the DNA is TGCGCCAGCAGTCCGCCGGACAGGGAGGACAACGAGCAGTACTTC.

The chain combines TRBV7-6 with TRBJ2-7; no clear D. The length of the CDR3 is 12 residues. V was pared by 2 bases and J by 4 bases, with 6 bases between. CDR1 is SGHVS, CDR2 FNYEAQ, per germline. Here the CDR3 reads CASSLSGYEQYF. CDR3 nucleotides: TGTGCCAGCAGCTTATCCGGGTACGAGCAGTACTTC.

The CDR3 is CASSPGRSHTYEQYF. The CDR3 nucleotides read TGTGCCAGCTCACCGGGGCGGAGCCATACCTACGAGCAGTACTTC. The chain links TRBV18 to TRBJ2-7; maybe TRBD1 (5 bases). V dropped 3 bases and J dropped 2 bases, with 14 bases sitting between them. Germline CDR1 is KGHSH and CDR2 is LQKENI. CDR3 length equals 15 residues. The full variable domain, in which reference TRBV18 and TRBJ2-7 provide the parts outside the CDR3, is NAGVMQNPRHLVRRRGQEARLRCSPMKGHSHVYWYRQLPEEGLKFMVYLQKENIIDESGMPKERFSAEFPKEGPSILRIQQVVRGDSAAYFCASSPGRSHTYEQYFGPGTRLTVT.

This chain links TRBV5-6 with TRBJ2-3, with TRBD2 matching 11 bases. The CDR3 sequence is 16 residues long. Germline-derived CDR1 and CDR2 are SGHDT and YYEEEE. V trimming: 4 bases; J trimming: 2 bases; junction bases outside the gene matches: 6. The CDR3 DNA follows: TGTGCCAGCAGCGTGGGACTAGCGGATCCCACAGATACGCAGTATTTT. It is translated as CASSVGLADPTDTQYF.